These 19 T cell receptor beta chains originate from one sample sequenced in a study of blood T cell repertoires in COVID-19. TCRdb's table, derived via immunoSEQ multiplex PCR, lists solely in-frame clones and lacks some. The data contain approximately 140,000 clones, roughly four fifths of them singletons. Sequencing used PBMCs or T cells enriched from blood (not recorded which). The receptor source for this set is a man aged 40-55 years with acute COVID-19.

This clone was found a few times. The rearrangement uses TRBV19 and TRBJ2-3, with 9 bases fitting TRBD2. The ends lost 5 bases at V and 3 bases at J; junction bases unmatched: 3. The germline gives CDR1 LNHDA, CDR2 SQIVND (reference sequence). CDR3 length: 14 amino acids. Here the CDR3 DNA reads TGTGCCAGTAGTTCTAGCGGGAAAACAGATACGCAGTATTTT. Translation: CASSSSGKTDTQYF.

This clone was detected ten times or more. The rearrangement links TRBV12-3 or TRBV12-4 to TRBJ1-2; TRBD1 is a possible D gene (6 bases). The V end lost 11 bases, the J end lost 4 bases, and 11 bases lay between the germline ends. CDR3 length equals 11 residues. DNA of the CDR3: TGTGCCGCCTCCAGGGGCTATGGCTACACCTTC. Its protein product is CAASRGYGYTF.

The chain recombines TRBV5-6 with TRBJ2-7; 13 bases map to TRBD2. The CDR3 covers 17 residues. Per germline, CDR1 SGHDT and CDR2 YYEEEE. J was trimmed by 4 bases and V by 1 base; bases with no gene match: 8. For the CDR3, the DNA is TGTGCCAGCAGCTTGAGACTAGCGGGAGGCCTTCCTTACGAGCAGTACTTC. This encodes CASSLRLAGGLPYEQYF.

This clone appeared a few times. The chain has TRBV24-1 and TRBJ1-2; 10 nucleotides line up with TRBD1. V shed 3 bases, J shed 5 bases, and the junction held 5 bases outside the gene matches. The CDR3 length is 15 residues. CDR1 and CDR2 from the germline V gene are KGHDR and SFDVKD. The CDR3 DNA follows: TGTGCCACCAGTGATCCCGGGACAGGGGTGTATGGCTACACCTTC. Its translation: CATSDPGTGVYGYTF.

V gene TRBV10-2 combines with J gene TRBJ2-5; TRBD2 might be the D (6 bases). The CDR3 covers 14 residues. With 0 bases removed from V and 5 bases from J, the gap between germline ends came to 10 bases. Germline V CDR1 and CDR2: WSHSY, SAAADI. Here the CDR3 DNA reads TGCGCCAGCAGTGAGTCGACGGGGGAGGAGACCCAGTACTTC. Amino acids: CASSESTGEETQYF.

The V and J genes are TRBV27 and TRBJ2-3; 11 bases line up with TRBD2. The length of the CDR3 is 18 residues. V shed 5 bases, J shed 1 base, and the junction held 11 bases outside the gene matches. Per the germline V gene, CDR1 is MNHEY and CDR2 is SMNVEV (reference sequence). DNA for the CDR3: TGTGCCAGCAGTCCACGGACTAGCGGGCCTCTCCGCACAGATACGCAGTATTTT. It yields the protein CASSPRTSGPLRTDTQYF.

This chain connects TRBV13 to TRBJ1-2; 8 nucleotides line up with TRBD1. Germline V gene lookup returns CDR1 PRHDT and CDR2 FYEKMQ (reference sequence). The CDR3 covers 13 residues. With V trimmed by 3 bases and J by 8 bases, 5 bases remained unmatched. CDR3 sequence (DNA): TGTGCCAGCAGCTTCGGACAGGGAAACGGCTACACCTTC. This translates into CASSFGQGNGYTF.

The chain couples TRBV7-2 to TRBJ1-2; no clear D. Deletions cut 2 bases from V and 4 bases from J, with 11 bases between. The germline V gene encodes CDR1 SGHTA and CDR2 FQGNSA. This CDR3 has 14 residues. CDR3 sequence: CASSLQSISYGYTF. The CDR3 DNA is TGTGCCAGCAGCTTACAGTCCATATCCTATGGCTACACCTTC.

The chain employs TRBV19 and TRBJ2-7; D perhaps matches TRBD1 (6 bases). Trimming cost V 0 bases and J 0 bases, with 12 bases left between them. Germline V lookup: CDR1 LNHDA, CDR2 SQIVND (reference sequence). This CDR3 region has 16 residues. The CDR3 nucleotides are TGTGCCAGTAGTATAGAAGGGGGACGAGGCTCCTACGAGCAGTACTTC. Protein: CASSIEGGRGSYEQYF. Combining the CDR3 with reference TRBV19 and TRBJ2-7 gives the whole variable domain DGGITQSPKYLFRKEGQNVTLSCEQNLNHDAMYWYRQDPGQGLRLIYYSQIVNDFQKGDIAEGYSVSREKKESFPLTVTSAQKNPTAFYLCASSIEGGRGSYEQYFGPGTRLTVT.

This chain links TRBV7-6 with TRBJ1-2; weak D call: TRBD1 (5 bases). CDR3 length: 14 residues. Trimming took off 1 base at V and 7 bases at J, with 13 bases between the two ends. Germline V lookup: CDR1 SGHVS, CDR2 FNYEAQ. CDR3 sequence: CASSLDGGRGGYTF. DNA of the CDR3: TGTGCCAGCAGCTTAGATGGGGGGAGGGGTGGCTACACCTTC.

This chain uses TRBV20-1 with TRBJ2-2; no definite D call. With 3 bases removed from V and 4 bases from J, the gap between germline ends came to 9 bases. Germline lookup yields CDR1 DFQATT and CDR2 SNEGSKA (reference sequence). CDR3 length equals 13 residues. The chain's CDR3 is CSASSYLTGELFF. The CDR3 DNA reads TGCAGTGCTAGTAGCTACCTCACCGGGGAGCTGTTTTTT.

The chain joins TRBV7-9 to TRBJ2-1; tentative D call: TRBD2 (7 bases). The V end was cut by 3 bases, the J end by 4 bases, with 10 bases between. The CDR3 is 14 residues long. The germline CDR1 and CDR2 sequences are SEHNR and FQNEAQ (reference sequence). The CDR3, as DNA: TGTGCCAGCAGCTTTCGGGGGGCATACAATGAGCAGTTCTTC. Amino acids: CASSFRGAYNEQFF.

The genes are TRBV12-3 or TRBV12-4 and TRBJ1-2; D is possibly TRBD1 (5 bases). The CDR3 contains 13 residues. V lost 2 bases, J lost 8 bases, and 12 bases lay in between. The CDR3: CASSLKGVGGYTF. In DNA form, the CDR3 reads TGTGCCAGCAGTTTAAAAGGGGTTGGGGGCTACACCTTC.

This clone came up once. The chain couples TRBV10-2 to TRBJ2-5, with 15 bases identical to TRBD2. V lost 6 bases and J lost 1; bases outside the gene matches: 12. CDR1 is WSHSY and CDR2 is SAAADI in the germline V gene. The CDR3 is 19 amino acids. Here the CDR3 DNA reads TGCGCCAGCAGCCCTATTGGGACTAGCGGGGGGATGAGCCAAGAGACCCAGTACTTC. Encoded protein: CASSPIGTSGGMSQETQYF.

The gene calls are TRBV19 and TRBJ1-1, with D perhaps TRBD1 (6 bases). The CDR3 sequence is 16 residues long. V lost 3 bases and J lost 7, with 21 bases in between. Germline-derived CDR1 and CDR2 are LNHDA and SQIVND (reference sequence). Here the CDR3 DNA reads TGTGCCAGTAGTATGGGCCAGGGGATAAGAACGGGTGAAGCTTTCTTT. It specifies CASSMGQGIRTGEAFF.

The chain couples TRBV19 to TRBJ1-5; D not resolved. V lost 0 bases and J 9 bases, leaving 12 bases between the germline ends. Germline V gene sequence: CDR1 LNHDA, CDR2 SQIVND (reference sequence). This CDR3 is 14 amino acids long. CDR3: CASSIDGSFRPQHF. The CDR3 coding sequence is TGTGCCAGTAGTATAGACGGGAGTTTCCGGCCCCAGCATTTT.

The chain recombines TRBV11-3 with TRBJ2-2, with TRBD1 identical over 8 bases. The junction had 8 bases not matched to a gene; V was cut back by 4 bases and J by 7 bases. The germline gives CDR1 SGHNT, CDR2 YENEEA. CDR3 length: 15 amino acids. In DNA, the CDR3 is TGTGCCAGCAGCTCTGGACAGGGCTGGGGCGGGGAGCTGTTTTTT. Its protein product is CASSSGQGWGGELFF.

The genes are TRBV7-9 and TRBJ2-7; D might be TRBD2 (5 bases). Germline loops: CDR1 SEHNR, CDR2 FQNEAQ (reference sequence). This CDR3 has 12 residues. V was pared by 2 bases and J by 7 bases, with 9 bases between. The CDR3 region has the DNA TGTGCCAGCAGCTTAAGAACGGGGGAGCAGTACTTC. Amino acid sequence: CASSLRTGEQYF.

The V gene is TRBV7-3, the J gene TRBJ2-7; 10 bases match TRBD1. The CDR3 is made up of 14 amino acids. V dropped 6 bases and J dropped 6; count of bases not matched to a gene: 8. The germline CDR1 and CDR2 sequences are SGHTA and FQGTGA. The CDR3: CASSSGTGVGEQYF. The CDR3 DNA follows: TGTGCCAGCAGTTCCGGGACAGGGGTGGGCGAGCAGTACTTC. Combining the CDR3 with reference TRBV7-3 and TRBJ2-7 gives the whole variable domain GAGVSQTPSNKVTEKGKYVELRCDPISGHTALYWYRQSLGQGPEFLIYFQGTGAADDSGLPNDRFFAVRPEGSVSTLKIQRTERGDSAVYLCASSSGTGVGEQYFGPGTRLTVT.